The 17 T cell receptor beta chains in this list originate from one sample, sequenced in a study of blood T cell repertoires in COVID-19. Using immunoSEQ multiplex PCR, the repertoire was profiled, and TCRdb retains in-frame clones only, with some absent. The table shows about 370,000 clones, with nearly 90% occurring only once. Sequencing input: PBMCs or T cells enriched from blood (not recorded which). The receptors stem from a young woman who had recovered from COVID-19.

The J gene is TRBJ1-3, the V gene TRBV10-2; tentative D call: TRBD1 (5 bases). With 6 bases removed from V and 3 bases from J, the gap between germline ends came to 15 bases. The CDR3 has 15 amino acids. Germline V gene lookup returns CDR1 WSHSY and CDR2 SAAADI. Here the CDR3 DNA reads TGCGCCAGCAGGGGTGGAGGGGAAAATGGAAACACCATATATTTT. It codes for CASRGGGENGNTIYF.

The chain links TRBV15 to TRBJ2-7; 7 positions match TRBD1. There are 15 residues in the CDR3. Germline assignment: CDR1 LNHNV and CDR2 YYDKDF (reference sequence). J was trimmed by 2 bases and V by 5 bases; bases with no gene match: 9. The CDR3 loop reads CATSLDRDTTYEQYF. The CDR3 nucleotides are TGTGCCACCAGCCTCGACAGGGACACAACCTACGAGCAGTACTTC.

The chain uses TRBV6-5 and TRBJ1-5, with D maybe TRBD1 (6 bases). The CDR3 is made up of 15 amino acids. Trimming stripped 6 bases from V and 7 bases from J, with 19 bases between. The germline V gene has CDR1 MNHEY and CDR2 SVGAGI. The CDR3 DNA reads as TGTGCCAGCAGGGGTTCGCTTGGGGGGGGCCAGCCCCAGCATTTT. Amino acids: CASRGSLGGGQPQHF.

The rearrangement links TRBV6-1 to TRBJ2-1; D gene uncertain. Trimming cost V 2 bases and J 3 bases, with 14 bases left between them. CDR3 length: 16 residues. Germline lookup yields CDR1 MNHNS and CDR2 SASEGT. The CDR3 loop is CASSEQDIPGYNEQFF. The CDR3 DNA follows: TGTGCCAGCAGTGAACAGGATATTCCCGGCTACAATGAGCAGTTCTTC.

This sequence joins TRBV6-5 and TRBJ2-1; 10 bases are shared with TRBD2. The CDR3 covers 14 residues. The junction had 2 bases not matched to a gene; V was cut back by 2 bases and J by 7 bases. In germline, CDR1 is MNHEY, CDR2 SVGAGI. In DNA form, the CDR3 reads TGTGCCAGCAGTTACGAACTAGCGGGAAATGAGCAGTTCTTC. Translating it yields CASSYELAGNEQFF.

The table lists this clone with many counts. The gene calls are TRBV18 and TRBJ2-2; 7 bases are shared with TRBD1. Trimming at V came to 2 bases and at J to 4 bases, leaving 4 bases not matched to a gene. The CDR3 runs to 15 residues. CDR1 is KGHSH and CDR2 is LQKENI in the germline V gene. The CDR3 sequence: CASSPGGQPTGELFF. The CDR3, as DNA: TGTGCCAGCTCACCAGGGGGACAGCCCACCGGGGAGCTGTTTTTT.

This chain uses TRBV28 with TRBJ2-7; 9 bases match TRBD2. This CDR3 has 14 residues. Germline V gives CDR1 MDHEN, CDR2 SYDVKM. The junction had 6 bases not matched to a gene; V was cut back by 5 bases and J by 4 bases. The CDR3 DNA sequence: TGTGCCAGCAGTCTCGGGACTAGCAGGTACGAGCAGTACTTC. It encodes CASSLGTSRYEQYF. Together with reference TRBV28 and TRBJ2-7, the CDR3 gives the full variable domain: DVKVTQSSRYLVKRTGEKVFLECVQDMDHENMFWYRQDPGLGLRLIYFSYDVKMKEKGDIPEGYSVSREKKERFSLILESASTNQTSMYLCASSLGTSRYEQYFGPGTRLTVT.

There are a few counts of this clone. This chain links TRBV5-6 with TRBJ1-6; TRBD1 aligns across 8 bases. The J segment lost 10 bases and the V segment lost 4 bases, leaving 13 bases of the junction unmatched. Germline-derived CDR1 and CDR2 are SGHDT and YYEEEE. The CDR3 has 16 amino acids. This CDR3 is CASSLISGGWGSPLHF. In DNA, the CDR3 is TGTGCCAGCAGCCTGATCTCAGGGGGCTGGGGGTCACCCCTCCACTTT.

The V gene is TRBV18, the J gene TRBJ1-2; D remains unclear. With 1 base removed from V and 0 bases from J, the gap between germline ends came to 9 bases. This CDR3 is built from 15 residues. CDR1 KGHSH and CDR2 LQKENI come from the germline V gene. CDR3 in DNA: TGTGCCAGCTCACCACGAGAAAGAACTAACTATGGCTACACCTTC. Translating gives CASSPRERTNYGYTF. Full variable domain (rest looked up from reference TRBV18 and TRBJ1-2): NAGVMQNPRHLVRRRGQEARLRCSPMKGHSHVYWYRQLPEEGLKFMVYLQKENIIDESGMPKERFSAEFPKEGPSILRIQQVVRGDSAAYFCASSPRERTNYGYTFGSGTRLTVV.

This clone was detected once. The chain couples TRBV30 to TRBJ1-2, with TRBD1 matching over 10 bases. Trimming took 3 bases from V and 3 from J; bases not matched to a gene: 4. The CDR3 totals 14 residues. CDR1 is GTSNPN, CDR2 SVGIG, per germline (reference sequence). The CDR3 DNA reads TGTGCCTGGAGGGGGGACAGGGGAGACTATGGCTACACCTTC. This translates into CAWRGDRGDYGYTF.

V is TRBV12-3 or TRBV12-4 and J is TRBJ2-1; no reliable D call. This CDR3 has 11 amino acids. The V end was cut by 3 bases, the J end by 10 bases, with 7 bases between. CDR3 amino acids: CASSFGREQFF. The CDR3 coding sequence is TGTGCCAGCAGTTTCGGCAGGGAGCAGTTCTTC.

V gene TRBV7-2 combines with J gene TRBJ1-1, with D maybe TRBD1 (5 bases). From germline, CDR1 is SGHTA and CDR2 FQGNSA. The CDR3 covers 16 residues. The ends were cut back, 1 base at V and 0 bases at J, with 12 bases in the middle. The CDR3 DNA reads TGTGCCAGCAGCTTAGGGGGGGGACGGATGAACACTGAAGCTTTCTTT. Encoded protein: CASSLGGGRMNTEAFF.

V usage is TRBV5-6 and J usage is TRBJ2-2, with 11 bases fitting TRBD1. J gave up 3 bases and V 4 bases, and 8 bases lay outside the gene matches. This CDR3 is 17 amino acids long. Germline CDR1 is SGHDT and CDR2 is YYEEEE. In DNA form, the CDR3 reads TGTGCCAGCAGCCTCGGACAGGGGGCGTTGCACACCGGGGAGCTGTTTTTT. It yields the protein CASSLGQGALHTGELFF.

The V and J genes are TRBV4-1 and TRBJ2-1; 8 bases map to TRBD2. CDR3 length: 17 residues. After removal of 0 bases from V and 2 bases from J, the junction contained 6 bases not matched to a gene. The germline gives CDR1 MGHRA, CDR2 YSYEKL. The CDR3 here is CASSQEPGLGTYNEQFF. The CDR3 DNA follows: TGCGCCAGCAGCCAAGAACCGGGACTAGGTACCTACAATGAGCAGTTCTTC.

The V gene is TRBV27, the J gene TRBJ2-5; tentative D call: TRBD2 (6 bases). The V end lost 6 bases, the J end lost 7 bases, and 18 bases lay between the germline ends. Germline CDR1 MNHEY, CDR2 SMNVEV (reference sequence). The CDR3 is 14 amino acids. CDR3 amino acids: CASSPGTGAGTQYF. The CDR3 bases are TGTGCCAGCAGCCCAGGGACTGGCGCCGGGACCCAGTACTTC.

This clone was observed a single time. J is TRBJ2-7 and V is TRBV5-6, with 7 bases matching TRBD2. With V trimmed by 4 bases and J by 7 bases, 8 bases remained unmatched. The CDR3 is made up of 13 amino acids. The germline V gene encodes CDR1 SGHDT and CDR2 YYEEEE. The CDR3 sequence: CASSLWTRREQYF. In nucleotides, the CDR3 is TGTGCCAGCAGCCTCTGGACTAGAAGGGAGCAGTACTTC.

The genes are TRBV7-2 and TRBJ1-4; 8 bases match TRBD1. Germline CDR1 reads SGHTA; CDR2 reads FQGNSA. The trim removed 1 base at V and 4 bases at J, leaving 14 bases unmatched. This CDR3 region has 19 residues. The CDR3 bases are TGTGCCAGCAGCTTAGGGTGGCAGGGGGCGGTTGATGGTAATGAAAAACTGTTTTTT. This gives the protein CASSLGWQGAVDGNEKLFF.